This TCR beta chain was observed in a study of CD8 T cells in ankylosing spondylitis. Study-level points and caveats: In ankylosing spondylitis blood, a motif of seven to nine highly homologous TCR beta variants appeared characteristic.

To note about this clonotype: Its antigen is as yet unknown. A clone one base away is much larger, so this may be a read error.

TCRdb independently ran MiXCR on the 5' RACE reads; one entry per CDR3 protein. The repertoire holds tens of thousands of distinct CDR3 sequences, with approximately 8.9% as singletons. CDR3 length: 10 amino acids. Trimming removed 4 bases from V and 8 bases from J, with 6 bases in between. CDR1 is SQVTM, CDR2 ANQGSEA, per germline. V is TRBV29-1 and J is TRBJ2-1, with D unresolved. The TCR originated in a male donor with ankylosing spondylitis. The sequenced material came from blood, either unsorted or a sorted T cell fraction (not recorded which). The CDR3 is CSVVVYEQFF. The CDR3 coding sequence is TGCAGCGTTGTGGTCTATGAGCAGTTCTTC.